A selection of T cell receptor beta chains follows, all from one sample in a study of blood T cells in healthy people across ages. TCRdb re-called the 5' RACE reads with MiXCR, one entry per CDR3 protein. The profile covers 540,000 or so distinct CDR3 sequences, with 40% to 50% appearing a single time and around 24% taken by the ten largest. The sequencing input was blood. These receptors were taken from an older man in good health. The CDR3 runs from the conserved cysteine through the conserved F or W. The size field is filled for only some rows; it gives once, few, many or a size class.

clone_size j_call v_call cdr3_aa
few TRBJ1-1 TRBV19 CASSTRGNTEAFF
. TRBJ2-2 TRBV13 CASSFSARTGELFF
. TRBJ2-7 TRBV12-3/TRBV12-4 CASSAVGEQYF
. TRBJ1-6 TRBV21-1 CASSSETGNGESPLHF
few TRBJ2-1 TRBV7-9 CASSPTSSSNEQFF
. TRBJ2-1 TRBV29-1 CSVGLGVSSYNEQFF
few TRBJ2-3 TRBV20-1 CSAPGVASTDTQYF
few TRBJ1-4 TRBV4-2 CASSLDPTPGEKLFF
. TRBJ2-3 TRBV5-1 CASKGGRGRTDTQYF
. TRBJ2-3 TRBV6-1 CASSSTFRALGPDTQYF
. TRBJ1-4 TRBV7-2 CASSADSSFNEKLFF
. TRBJ2-1 TRBV4-3 CASSPRGLALYNEQFF
. TRBJ2-1 TRBV20-1 CSARPGQATKYNEQFF
. TRBJ2-6 TRBV21-1 CASSKPGWANVLTF
. TRBJ2-1 TRBV7-8 CASSLDPLGAGAYNEQFF
many TRBJ2-7 TRBV6-6 CASTLRGGQGPYEQYF
. TRBJ2-1 TRBV30 CAWTSRWREEGNEQFF
. TRBJ2-3 TRBV11-1 CASSRGQRRVGSDTQYF
few TRBJ2-1 TRBV7-9 CASSGALYNEQFF
few TRBJ2-3 TRBV9 CASSVEMRGPGTDTQYF
. TRBJ1-2 TRBV5-1 CASSYMNYGYTF
. TRBJ2-7 TRBV4-1 CASSQDPGQGGGEQYF
. TRBJ2-1 TRBV2 CASNLDPVRGNEQFF
. TRBJ2-3 TRBV29-1 CSVVSALAGGPRDTQYF
few TRBJ2-7 TRBV10-3 CAISLQAPSDEQYF
. TRBJ2-1 TRBV7-6 CASSPTGTPAYPYNEQFF
many TRBJ2-1 TRBV7-2 CASSPGPLAGGYNEQFF
. TRBJ2-3 TRBV18 CASSPVLAGASNTRYF
few TRBJ2-3 TRBV7-2 CASSLSPAGVASTDTQYF
. TRBJ2-7 TRBV6-5 CANRQNRNSYEQYF
. . TRBV24-1 CATSDWRGTQYF